Shown below are 10 T cell receptor beta chains from a single sample sequenced in a study of cytomegalovirus exposure and HLA in healthy donors. PCR was performed using 60 Vbeta and 13 Jbeta primers. Profiled with immunoSEQ multiplex PCR; TCRdb holds only in-frame clones, not every one. The repertoire holds some 130,000 clones, with 80% as singletons. The sequenced sample consisted of PBMCs. These receptors were collected from a human donor in good health.

With respect to this clone: Germline and junction disagree at one end, which may indicate a read error. For the CDR3, the DNA is TGTTCCAGCAGCTTAGATTGGCCATCGCAGTTCTTC. Encoded protein: CSSSLDWPSQFF. The rearrangement uses TRBV7-9 and TRBJ2-1; no reliable D call. Germline CDR1 reads SEHNR; CDR2 reads FQNEAQ (reference sequence). The CDR3 contains 12 residues. Full variable domain (rest looked up from reference TRBV7-9 and TRBJ2-1): DTGVSQNPRHKITKRGQNVTFRCDPISEHNRLYWYRQTLGQGPEFLTYFQNEAQLEKSRLLSDRFSAERPKGSFSTLEIQRTEQGDSAMYLCSSSLDWPSQFFGPGTRLTVL.

This sequence joins TRBV7-9 and TRBJ2-2, with D tentatively TRBD1 (6 bases). The CDR3 runs to 13 residues. Germline CDR1 reads SEHNR; CDR2 reads FQNEAQ (reference sequence). The germline V and J ends were trimmed by 5 bases and 6 bases, with 10 bases remaining between them. CDR3 sequence reads: CASSQEGAGELFF. CDR3 nucleotide sequence: TGTGCCAGCAGCCAAGAGGGGGCCGGGGAGCTGTTTTTT.

The chain has TRBV6-1 and TRBJ1-5, with D uncertain. The V and J ends lost 10 bases and 0 bases respectively, with 10 bases between them. The CDR3 is made up of 13 amino acids. Germline CDR1 and CDR2: MNHNS and SASEGT. Here the CDR3 DNA reads TGTGCCACCAAAGACTATAGCAATCAGCCCCAGCATTTT. Its protein product is CATKDYSNQPQHF.

This clone was counted a few times. The chain couples TRBV19 to TRBJ2-2; perhaps TRBD2 as D (6 bases). This CDR3 has 13 residues. CDR1 is LNHDA, CDR2 SQIVND, per germline (reference sequence). Trimming cost V 8 bases and J 6 bases, with 13 bases left between them. CDR3 sequence reads: CASSPGSAGELFF. In nucleotides, the CDR3 is TGTGCCAGTTCGCCCGGGAGCGCCGGGGAGCTGTTTTTT.

Details on this clone: One junction end disagrees with the germline gene, perhaps due to a read error. The chain joins TRBV7-9 to TRBJ1-5; weak D call: TRBD1 (6 bases). Germline V gene sequence: CDR1 SEHNR, CDR2 FQNEAQ (reference sequence). The CDR3 is made up of 12 amino acids. CDR3 DNA: TGTTCCAGCAGCCCGGACAGCCAGCCCCAGCATTTT. The encoded protein is CSSSPDSQPQHF.

The chain has TRBV2 and TRBJ2-3, with 9 bases fitting TRBD2. Looked up from germline, CDR1 is SNHLY and CDR2 is FYNNEI. The CDR3 loop spans 14 amino acids. V gave up 7 bases and J gave up 6 bases; unmatched junction bases: 8. CDR3 region: CASIVAGEGDTQYF. The CDR3 bases are TGTGCCAGCATTGTAGCGGGGGAGGGGGATACGCAGTATTTT.

The rearrangement uses TRBV18 and TRBJ1-5; D remains ambiguous. The CDR3 has 13 amino acids. The V end lost 2 bases, the J end lost 5 bases, and 7 bases lay between the germline ends. The germline V gene has CDR1 KGHSH and CDR2 LQKENI. The CDR3 loop is CASSPGEYQPQHF. For the CDR3, the DNA is TGTGCCAGCTCACCAGGAGAATATCAGCCCCAGCATTTT.

The V call is TRBV7-2, the J call TRBJ1-5; perhaps TRBD1 as D (6 bases). The CDR3 is made up of 15 amino acids. Germline loops: CDR1 SGHTA, CDR2 FQGNSA. The germline V and J ends were trimmed by 5 bases and 6 bases, with 17 bases remaining between them. CDR3 amino acids: CASSVPGVPVQPQHF. The CDR3 nucleotides are TGTGCCAGCAGCGTACCAGGGGTTCCGGTTCAGCCCCAGCATTTT.

This clone came up a few times. The genes are TRBV2 and TRBJ1-4, with a tentative D call TRBD1 (6 bases). The CDR3 sequence is 15 residues long. Trimming cost V 0 bases and J 3 bases, with 8 bases left between them. The germline CDR1 and CDR2 sequences are SNHLY and FYNNEI. The CDR3 loop reads CASSEATGPNEKLFF. In nucleotides, the CDR3 is TGTGCCAGCAGTGAAGCAACAGGGCCTAATGAAAAACTGTTTTTT.

This clone was seen a few times. The chain carries TRBV5-4 and TRBJ2-1, with TRBD2 identical over 7 bases. CDR1 and CDR2 (germline): SGHNT, YYREEE (reference sequence). V gave up 4 bases and J gave up 1 base; unmatched junction bases: 8. This CDR3 contains 16 residues. CDR3 amino acids: CASSAGGAGSYNEQFF. CDR3 nucleotides: TGTGCCAGCAGCGCCGGTGGAGCGGGGTCCTACAATGAGCAGTTCTTC.